Shown below are 29 T cell receptor beta chains from a single sample sequenced in a study of Graves' ophthalmopathy and Graves' hyperthyroidism. RNA served as the template for amplifying TCR beta CDR3 regions. HTBI-primed RT-PCR formed the first round, and a multiplex PCR formed the second. TCRdb analysed the multiplex PCR reads with MiXCR anew, one entry per CDR3 protein. The sample consists of roughly 420,000 distinct CDR3 sequences, 20% to 25% of them appearing once. Source material: peripheral blood. These receptor sequences come from a woman aged 18 to 35 with stable Graves' hyperthyroidism.

This clonotype was seen ten or more times. This chain links TRBV5-1 with TRBJ2-5; 11 bases are a match to TRBD2. The CDR3 length is 16 residues. V lost 3 bases and J lost 6; bases outside the gene matches: 10. Germline values: CDR1 SGHRS, CDR2 YFSETQ. The CDR3 here is CASSSEPGLAAKTQYF. CDR3 coding DNA: TGCGCCAGCAGCTCAGAACCGGGACTAGCGGCGAAGACCCAGTACTTC.

The gene calls are TRBV2 and TRBJ2-7; TRBD2 agrees at 9 bases. This CDR3 is 13 amino acids long. The germline gives CDR1 SNHLY, CDR2 FYNNEI. Germline trimming cut 11 bases from V and 3 bases from J; bases unmatched to any gene: 8. The CDR3 here is CAGKRGDVYEQYF. Here the CDR3 DNA reads TGTGCCGGAAAGCGGGGGGACGTCTACGAGCAGTACTTC.

This clonotype was recorded at least ten times. V usage is TRBV7-9 and J usage is TRBJ1-1; D uncertain. This CDR3 is built from 12 residues. CDR1 SEHNR and CDR2 FQNEAQ come from the germline V gene (reference sequence). V was trimmed by 4 bases and J by 8 bases, leaving 11 bases between them. As DNA, the CDR3 is TGTGCCAGCAGCTCGCCATGGGCCGAAGCTTTCTTT. Its protein is CASSSPWAEAFF. Complete variable domain (other parts from reference TRBV7-9 and TRBJ1-1): DTGVSQNPRHKITKRGQNVTFRCDPISEHNRLYWYRQTLGQGPEFLTYFQNEAQLEKSRLLSDRFSAERPKGSFSTLEIQRTEQGDSAMYLCASSSPWAEAFFGQGTRLTVV.

This clonotype has a count of ten or more. CDR3 nucleotides: TGTGCCAGCAGTGTCTCTGAGGGATTCTCCTACGAGCAGTACTTC. Protein product: CASSVSEGFSYEQYF. The genes are TRBV25-1 and TRBJ2-7; possible D gene TRBD2, 5 bases. This CDR3 region has 15 residues. From germline, CDR1 is MGHDK and CDR2 SYGVNS. V lost 4 bases and J lost 0, with 13 bases in between.

Comments on this clonotype: This may come from a read error, since a much larger clone is one base off. The V gene is TRBV27, the J gene TRBJ2-7; 7 bases map to TRBD1. J lost 3 bases, V lost 3 bases, and 5 bases had no gene match. The CDR3 sequence is 14 residues long. Germline V gene data show CDR1 as MNHEY and CDR2 as SMNVEV (reference sequence). The CDR3 is CASSLGDSIYEQYF. The CDR3, as DNA: TGTGCCAGCAGTTTGGGGGACAGTATCTACGAGCAGTACTTC.

The table lists this clonotype with many counts. The V and J genes are TRBV6-1 and TRBJ1-6, with 8 bases identical to TRBD1. This CDR3 is 14 amino acids long. The germline V gene encodes CDR1 MNHNS and CDR2 SASEGT. V shed 7 bases, J shed 9 bases, and the junction held 8 bases outside the gene matches. CDR3 sequence (DNA): TGTGCCAGCAACCCGGGACAGGAGAGTTCACCCCTCCACTTT. It encodes CASNPGQESSPLHF.

This clonotype was picked up many times. This rearrangement joins TRBV6-1 to TRBJ2-5; perhaps TRBD2 as D (5 bases). V was cut by 6 bases and J by 2 bases, with 10 bases left in between. CDR3 size: 13 residues. Per the germline V gene, CDR1 is MNHNS and CDR2 is SASEGT. The chain's CDR3 is CASRRRFQETQYF. CDR3 sequence (DNA): TGTGCCAGCAGGCGGAGGTTTCAAGAGACCCAGTACTTC.

This clonotype was observed at least ten times. The chain employs TRBV28 and TRBJ2-7; D assignment may be TRBD1 or TRBD2 (5 bases each). The CDR3 totals 15 residues. Germline V gene lookup returns CDR1 MDHEN and CDR2 SYDVKM. The ends were cut back, 6 bases at V and 0 bases at J, with 15 bases in the middle. The CDR3 loop is CASSPPGAGSYEQYF. The CDR3 DNA sequence: TGTGCCAGCAGCCCTCCCGGGGCGGGCTCCTACGAGCAGTACTTC.

V is TRBV6-1 and J is TRBJ1-1; D is unresolved. Germline CDR1 is MNHNS and CDR2 is SASEGT. The CDR3 consists of 13 residues. V lost 7 bases, J lost 0 bases, and 9 bases lay in between. DNA for the CDR3: TGTGCCAGCACTAAGACCATGAACACTGAAGCTTTCTTT. This encodes CASTKTMNTEAFF.

This clonotype has a handful of counts. The chain uses TRBV18 and TRBJ1-2; D not resolved. Germline CDR1 and CDR2: KGHSH and LQKENI. The CDR3 covers 13 residues. Between the trimmed V and J ends, which lost 3 bases and 7 bases, there was a span of 12 bases. The CDR3 protein is CASSPGAGGGYTF. CDR3 DNA: TGTGCCAGCTCACCGGGCGCCGGTGGTGGCTACACCTTC.

The rearrangement joins TRBV5-1 to TRBJ1-2, with D possibly being TRBD1 (6 bases). CDR1 is SGHRS and CDR2 is YFSETQ in the germline V gene. CDR3 length: 13 residues. The ends were cut back, 0 bases at V and 7 bases at J, with 10 bases in the middle. This chain's CDR3 is CASSLGDNGGYTF. CDR3 nucleotides: TGCGCCAGCAGCTTGGGGGACAACGGTGGCTACACCTTC.

This clonotype was observed at least ten times. V usage is TRBV27 and J usage is TRBJ1-6; D is ambiguous. Trimming took 4 bases from V and 10 from J, leaving 14 bases between them. The CDR3 totals 14 residues. Germline V lookup: CDR1 MNHEY, CDR2 SMNVEV (reference sequence). CDR3 nucleotides: TGTGCCAGCAGTTCAGGATTTATTGGATCACCCCTCCACTTT. Protein: CASSSGFIGSPLHF.

This clonotype was found many times. The CDR3 here is CASSLGQPNYEQYF. The CDR3 region has the DNA TGTGCCAGCAGTTTGGGACAGCCAAACTACGAGCAGTACTTC. The J gene is TRBJ2-7, the V gene TRBV6-2 or TRBV6-3; 7 bases agree with TRBD1. The CDR3 is 14 residues long. CDR1 MNHEY and CDR2 SVGEGT come from the germline V gene. J lost 3 bases, V lost 4 bases, and 6 bases had no gene match.

The table lists this clonotype with many counts. A single base separates this from a much larger clone, so it may be a read error. The chain carries TRBV12-3 or TRBV12-4 and TRBJ1-6; TRBD1 matches 9 bases. The CDR3 spans 14 residues. CDR3 region: CASRKRQGGSHLHF. The DNA of the CDR3 is TGTGCCAGCAGAAAACGACAGGGGGGATCACACCTCCACTTT.

This clonotype was detected many times. The V call is TRBV2, the J call TRBJ1-1, with no clear D. In germline, CDR1 is SNHLY, CDR2 FYNNEI. V shed 5 bases and J shed 10 bases, with 11 bases lying between them. This CDR3 is 11 amino acids long. The CDR3 reads CASSYDYGAFF. In DNA form, the CDR3 reads TGTGCCAGCAGTTACGATTATGGAGCTTTCTTT. The full variable domain, completed using reference TRBV2 and TRBJ1-1, is EPEVTQTPSHQVTQMGQEVILRCVPISNHLYFYWYRQILGQKVEFLVSFYNNEISEKSEIFDDQFSVERPDGSNFTLKIRSTKLEDSAMYFCASSYDYGAFFGQGTRLTVV.

This clonotype was observed many times. The V call is TRBV4-1, the J call TRBJ1-2; TRBD1 matches at 7 bases. The germline V gene has CDR1 MGHRA and CDR2 YSYEKL. V lost 2 bases to trimming and J lost 5 bases; unmatched junction nucleotides: 11. CDR3 length equals 16 residues. DNA for the CDR3: TGCGCCAGCAGCCAATCGCCGACAGGGCTGTTGTATGGCTACACCTTC. Protein product: CASSQSPTGLLYGYTF.

This clonotype was counted at least ten times. The chain has TRBV20-1 and TRBJ2-7; D remains ambiguous. Trimming stripped 1 base from V and 3 bases from J, with 13 bases between. The germline CDR1 and CDR2 sequences are DFQATT and SNEGSKA (reference sequence). The CDR3 consists of 14 residues. Here the CDR3 DNA reads TGCAGTGCTAGAGCCCCTTACGCAAGCTACGAGCAGTACTTC. Its translation is CSARAPYASYEQYF.

This clonotype was counted many times. The gene calls are TRBV13 and TRBJ2-7, with D perhaps being TRBD1 or TRBD2 (5 bases each). V was trimmed by 5 bases and J by 2 bases, leaving 13 bases between them. The CDR3 totals 14 residues. CDR1 is PRHDT, CDR2 FYEKMQ, per germline (reference sequence). This CDR3 is CASSDGTEAYEQYF. The CDR3 DNA sequence: TGTGCCAGCAGCGACGGGACGGAAGCCTACGAGCAGTACTTC.

This clonotype has ten or more counts. This chain links TRBV11-2 with TRBJ1-2, with a tentative D call TRBD1 (5 bases). CDR3 size: 15 residues. The V end lost 2 bases, the J end lost 5 bases, and 15 bases lay between the germline ends. Looked up from germline, CDR1 is SGHAT and CDR2 is FQNNGV. The CDR3, as DNA: TGTGCCAGCAGCTTAAGGGGCCAGGGTGGATATGGCTACACCTTC. This sequence encodes CASSLRGQGGYGYTF.

This clonotype has a count of ten or more. The chain employs TRBV12-3 or TRBV12-4 and TRBJ1-5; 7 bases are a match to TRBD1. The V gene end was trimmed by 6 bases and the J gene end by 2 bases; junction bases not matched to a gene: 7. CDR3 size: 15 residues. The CDR3 protein is CASSLQGRGNQPQHF. In DNA form, the CDR3 reads TGTGCCAGCAGCCTACAGGGGCGAGGCAATCAGCCCCAGCATTTT.

The sample holds many counts of this clonotype. The J gene is TRBJ2-2, the V gene TRBV6-2 or TRBV6-3; D is ambiguous. The CDR3 is 13 amino acids. Per germline, CDR1 MNHEY and CDR2 SVGEGT. V was shortened by 6 bases and J by 1 base, with 6 bases between the two germline ends. DNA of the CDR3: TGTGCCAGCAGCCGAGGGAACACCGGGGAGCTGTTTTTT. It codes for CASSRGNTGELFF.

There are many counts of this clonotype. The CDR3 spells CSAPLNTEAFF. CDR3 bases: TGCAGTGCCCCCCTGAACACTGAAGCTTTCTTT. The J gene is TRBJ1-1, the V gene TRBV20-1; D is ambiguous. The V and J ends lost 6 bases and 0 bases respectively, with 5 bases between them. The CDR3 consists of 11 residues. CDR1 is DFQATT, CDR2 SNEGSKA, per germline (reference sequence).

To note about this clonotype: An end of the junction does not agree with germline; a read error may underlie this. The V and J genes are TRBV5-1 and TRBJ2-4; D might be TRBD1 or TRBD2, each matching 6 bases. CDR1 and CDR2 from the germline V gene are SGHRS and YFSETQ. The length of the CDR3 is 14 residues. Here the CDR3 reads CASSLAGGSDIKYF. In nucleotides, the CDR3 is TGCGCCAGCAGCTTGGCCGGGGGCTCGGACATTAAGTACTTC. The full variable domain, with the rest looked up from reference TRBV5-1 and TRBJ2-4, is KAGVTQTPRYLIKTRGQQVTLSCSPISGHRSVSWYQQTPGQGLQFLFEYFSETQRNKGNFPGRFSGRQFSNSRSEMNVSTLELGDSALYLCASSLAGGSDIKYFGAGTRLSVL.

The V call is TRBV14, the J call TRBJ1-3; no clear D gene. V was cut by 0 bases and J by 4 bases, with 10 bases left in between. Germline V gene data show CDR1 as SGHDN and CDR2 as FVKESK. The CDR3 runs to 15 residues. CDR3 nucleotides: TGTGCCAGCAGCCAAGATCTGGGATACGGAAACACCATATATTTT. As protein: CASSQDLGYGNTIYF.

The table lists this clonotype with a few counts. The chain has TRBV6-5 and TRBJ1-5, with D hard to call. Trimming left V 2 bases short and J 5 bases short, with 10 bases between. CDR3 size: 14 residues. Germline assignment: CDR1 MNHEY and CDR2 SVGAGI. The CDR3 DNA is TGTGCCAGCAGTTACAGGGTAGTTTATCAGCCCCAGCATTTT. Protein: CASSYRVVYQPQHF.

This clonotype was observed at least ten times. This chain connects TRBV5-1 to TRBJ2-5; D remains ambiguous. Germline values: CDR1 SGHRS, CDR2 YFSETQ. The CDR3 totals 12 residues. V was shortened by 4 bases and J by 5 bases, with 9 bases between the two germline ends. CDR3 sequence reads: CASSQERETQYF. The CDR3 nucleotides are TGCGCCAGCAGCCAGGAGAGGGAGACCCAGTACTTC.

This clonotype has at least ten counts. The chain joins TRBV3-1 to TRBJ1-1; possibly TRBD1 for D (5 bases). Germline CDR1 LGHDT, CDR2 YNNKEL (reference sequence). The CDR3 has 15 amino acids. V was cut by 4 bases and J by 1 base, with 13 bases left in between. CDR3 amino acids: CASSPGWFTNTEAFF. CDR3 DNA sequence: TGTGCCAGCAGCCCAGGGTGGTTTACGAACACTGAAGCTTTCTTT.

The chain combines TRBV18 with TRBJ2-2; 8 bases match TRBD1. CDR1 is KGHSH, CDR2 LQKENI, per germline. The CDR3 runs 16 residues. The V gene end was trimmed by 1 base and the J gene end by 3 bases; junction bases not matched to a gene: 4. DNA of the CDR3: TGTGCCAGCTCACCACGGCAGGGGGCGGACACCGGGGAGCTGTTTTTT. This codes for CASSPRQGADTGELFF.

This clonotype was seen ten or more times. The rearrangement joins TRBV11-2 to TRBJ1-1; a weak D match, TRBD1 (6 bases). The V and J ends lost 8 bases and 2 bases respectively, with 15 bases between them. The germline gives CDR1 SGHAT, CDR2 FQNNGV. CDR3 size: 14 residues. The CDR3 DNA follows: TGTGCCAGCCGCTCAGGGGTGGATAACACTGAAGCTTTCTTT. Translated: CASRSGVDNTEAFF.